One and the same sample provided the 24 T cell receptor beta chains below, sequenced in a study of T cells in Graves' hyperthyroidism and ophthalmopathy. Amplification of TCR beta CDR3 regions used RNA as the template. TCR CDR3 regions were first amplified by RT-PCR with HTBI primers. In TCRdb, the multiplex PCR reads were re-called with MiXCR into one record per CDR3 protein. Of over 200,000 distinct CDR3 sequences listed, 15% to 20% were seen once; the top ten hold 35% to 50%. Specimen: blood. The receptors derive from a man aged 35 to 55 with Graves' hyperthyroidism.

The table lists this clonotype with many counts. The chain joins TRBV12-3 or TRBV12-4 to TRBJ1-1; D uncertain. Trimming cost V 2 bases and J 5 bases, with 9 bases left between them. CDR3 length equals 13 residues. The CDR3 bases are TGTGCCAGCAGTTTAAGGGAGGGTACTGAAGCTTTCTTT. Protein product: CASSLREGTEAFF.

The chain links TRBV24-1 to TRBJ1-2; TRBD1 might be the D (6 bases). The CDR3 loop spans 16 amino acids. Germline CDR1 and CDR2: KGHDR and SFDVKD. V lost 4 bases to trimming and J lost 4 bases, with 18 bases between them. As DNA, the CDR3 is TGTGCCACCAGTGAGTCCGGTACAACAGGGTTCTATGGCTACACCTTC. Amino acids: CATSESGTTGFYGYTF.

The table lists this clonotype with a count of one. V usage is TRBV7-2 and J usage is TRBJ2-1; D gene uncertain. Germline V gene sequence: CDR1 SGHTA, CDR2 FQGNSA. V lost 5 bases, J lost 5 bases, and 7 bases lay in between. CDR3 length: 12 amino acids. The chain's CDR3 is CASSKVNNEQFF. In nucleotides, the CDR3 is TGTGCCAGCAGCAAGGTAAACAATGAGCAGTTCTTC.

DNA for the CDR3: TGTGCCAGTAGTACAGGGGGCGCCGGCGAAAAACTGTTTTTT. Protein: CASSTGGAGEKLFF. This chain connects TRBV19 to TRBJ1-4; TRBD1 aligns across 8 bases. J gave up 8 bases and V 4 bases, and 6 bases lay outside the gene matches. CDR1 and CDR2 from the germline V gene are LNHDA and SQIVND (reference sequence). This CDR3 has 14 residues.

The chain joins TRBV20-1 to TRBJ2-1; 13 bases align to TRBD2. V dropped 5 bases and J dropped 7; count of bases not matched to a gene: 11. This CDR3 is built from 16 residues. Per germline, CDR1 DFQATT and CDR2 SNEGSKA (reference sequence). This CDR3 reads CSALRTSGGLGNEQFF. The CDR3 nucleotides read TGCAGTGCTTTAAGGACTAGCGGGGGCCTAGGGAATGAGCAGTTCTTC.

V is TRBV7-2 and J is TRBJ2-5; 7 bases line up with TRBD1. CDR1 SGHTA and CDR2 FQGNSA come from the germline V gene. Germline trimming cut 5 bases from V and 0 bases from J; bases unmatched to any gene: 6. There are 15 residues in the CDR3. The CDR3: CASSPQDRYQETQYF. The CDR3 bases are TGTGCCAGCAGCCCGCAGGACAGGTACCAAGAGACCCAGTACTTC.

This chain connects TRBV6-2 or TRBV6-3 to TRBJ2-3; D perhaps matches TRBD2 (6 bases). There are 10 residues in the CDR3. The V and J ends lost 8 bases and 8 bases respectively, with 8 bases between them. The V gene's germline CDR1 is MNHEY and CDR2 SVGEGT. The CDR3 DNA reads TGTGCCAGCGGGGGGAGTACGCAGTATTTT. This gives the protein CASGGSTQYF.

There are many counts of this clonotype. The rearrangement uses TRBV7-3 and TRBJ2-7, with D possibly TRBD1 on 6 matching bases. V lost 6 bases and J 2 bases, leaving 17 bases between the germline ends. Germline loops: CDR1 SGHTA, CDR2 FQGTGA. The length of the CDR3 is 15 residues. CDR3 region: CASRHSGQGPYEQYF. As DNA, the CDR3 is TGTGCCAGCAGACACAGCGGCCAGGGGCCCTACGAGCAGTACTTC.

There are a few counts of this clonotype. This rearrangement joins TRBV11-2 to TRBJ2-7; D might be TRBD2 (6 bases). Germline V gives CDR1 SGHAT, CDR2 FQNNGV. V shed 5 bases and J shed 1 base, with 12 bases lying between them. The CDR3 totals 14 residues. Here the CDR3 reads CASSMQAGSYEQYF. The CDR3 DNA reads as TGTGCCAGCAGCATGCAGGCGGGGTCCTACGAGCAGTACTTC.

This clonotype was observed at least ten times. The CDR3: CASSQYGPSSGNTIYF. DNA for the CDR3: TGTGCCAGCAGCCAATACGGACCGAGCTCTGGAAACACCATATATTTT. This chain uses TRBV7-2 with TRBJ1-3; D call uncertain. Germline CDR1 is SGHTA and CDR2 is FQGNSA. This CDR3 region has 16 residues. Trimming shortened V by 5 bases and J by 0 bases, and 14 bases separated the two germline ends.

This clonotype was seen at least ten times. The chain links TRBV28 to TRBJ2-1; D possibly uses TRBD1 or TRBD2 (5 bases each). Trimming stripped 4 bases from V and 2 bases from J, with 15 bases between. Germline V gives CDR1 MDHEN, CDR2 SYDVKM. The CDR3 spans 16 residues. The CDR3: CASSSIPGAPYNEQFF. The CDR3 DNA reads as TGTGCCAGCAGTTCGATCCCCGGGGCCCCCTACAATGAGCAGTTCTTC. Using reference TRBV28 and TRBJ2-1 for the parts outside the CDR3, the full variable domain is DVKVTQSSRYLVKRTGEKVFLECVQDMDHENMFWYRQDPGLGLRLIYFSYDVKMKEKGDIPEGYSVSREKKERFSLILESASTNQTSMYLCASSSIPGAPYNEQFFGPGTRLTVL.

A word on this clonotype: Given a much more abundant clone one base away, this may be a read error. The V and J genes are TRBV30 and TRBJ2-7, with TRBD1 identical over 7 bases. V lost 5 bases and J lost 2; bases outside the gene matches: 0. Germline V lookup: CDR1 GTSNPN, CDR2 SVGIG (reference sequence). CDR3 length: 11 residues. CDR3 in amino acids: CAWGTAYEQYF. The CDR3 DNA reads TGTGCCTGGGGGACAGCCTACGAGCAGTACTTC.

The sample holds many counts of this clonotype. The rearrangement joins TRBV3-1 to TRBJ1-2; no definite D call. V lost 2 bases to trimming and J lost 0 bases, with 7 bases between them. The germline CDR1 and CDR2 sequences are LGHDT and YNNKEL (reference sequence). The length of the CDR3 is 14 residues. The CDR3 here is CASSQLATNYGYTF. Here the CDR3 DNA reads TGTGCCAGCAGCCAACTAGCAACTAACTATGGCTACACCTTC.

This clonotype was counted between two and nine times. CDR3 sequence reads: CASSPSGENTEAFF. The CDR3 DNA sequence: TGTGCCAGCAGCCCCTCCGGAGAGAACACTGAAGCTTTCTTT. The J gene is TRBJ1-1, the V gene TRBV14; D is unclear. Germline V lookup: CDR1 SGHDN, CDR2 FVKESK. V dropped 4 bases and J dropped 1 base, with 10 bases sitting between them. CDR3 size: 14 residues.

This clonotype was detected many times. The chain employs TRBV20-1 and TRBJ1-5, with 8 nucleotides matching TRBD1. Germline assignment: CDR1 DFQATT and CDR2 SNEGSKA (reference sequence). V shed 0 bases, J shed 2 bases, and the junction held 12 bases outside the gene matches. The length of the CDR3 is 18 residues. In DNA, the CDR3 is TGCAGTGCTAGAGAGGCCAGGGGGCGAAGTGATGGCAATCAGCCCCAGCATTTT. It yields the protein CSAREARGRSDGNQPQHF.

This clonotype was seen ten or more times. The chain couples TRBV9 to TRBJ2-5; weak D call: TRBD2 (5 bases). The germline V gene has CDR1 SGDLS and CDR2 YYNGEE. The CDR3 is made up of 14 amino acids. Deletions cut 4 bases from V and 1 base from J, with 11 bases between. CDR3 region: CASSPELVQETQYF. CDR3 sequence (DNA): TGTGCCAGCAGCCCCGAACTAGTCCAAGAGACCCAGTACTTC.

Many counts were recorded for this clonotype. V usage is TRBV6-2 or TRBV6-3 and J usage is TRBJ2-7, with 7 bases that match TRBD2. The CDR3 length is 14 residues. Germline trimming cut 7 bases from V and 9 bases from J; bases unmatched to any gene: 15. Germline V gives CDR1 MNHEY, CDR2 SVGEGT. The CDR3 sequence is CASTTAGDLRMQYF. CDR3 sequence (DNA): TGTGCCAGCACTACCGCGGGGGACCTACGGATGCAGTACTTC.

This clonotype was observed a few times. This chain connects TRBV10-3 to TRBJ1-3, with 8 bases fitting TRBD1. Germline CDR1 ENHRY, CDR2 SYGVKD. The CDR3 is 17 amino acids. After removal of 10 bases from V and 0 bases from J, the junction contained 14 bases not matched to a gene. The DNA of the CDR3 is TGTGCCACACGCGGCGCGACAGGGGCGAGCTCTGGAAACACCATATATTTT. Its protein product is CATRGATGASSGNTIYF.

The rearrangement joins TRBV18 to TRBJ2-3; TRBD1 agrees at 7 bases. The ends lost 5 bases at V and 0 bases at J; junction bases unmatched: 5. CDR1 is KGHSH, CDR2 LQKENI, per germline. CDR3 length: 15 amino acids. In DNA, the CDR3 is TGTGCCAGCTCAAGGGACAGAGATAGCACAGATACGCAGTATTTT. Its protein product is CASSRDRDSTDTQYF.

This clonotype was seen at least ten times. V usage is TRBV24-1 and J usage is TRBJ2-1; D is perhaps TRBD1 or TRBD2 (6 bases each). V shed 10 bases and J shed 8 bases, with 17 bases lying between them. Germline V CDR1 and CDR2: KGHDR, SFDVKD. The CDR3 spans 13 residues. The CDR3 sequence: CATGGQFNHEQFF. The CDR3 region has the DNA TGTGCCACGGGAGGACAGTTTAACCATGAGCAGTTCTTC.

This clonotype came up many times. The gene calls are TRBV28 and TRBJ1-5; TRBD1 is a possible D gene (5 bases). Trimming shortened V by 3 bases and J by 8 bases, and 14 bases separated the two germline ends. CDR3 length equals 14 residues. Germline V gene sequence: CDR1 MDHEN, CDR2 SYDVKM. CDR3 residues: CASSFKAGRKPQHF. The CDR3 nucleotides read TGTGCCAGCAGTTTTAAGGCAGGGAGGAAGCCCCAGCATTTT.

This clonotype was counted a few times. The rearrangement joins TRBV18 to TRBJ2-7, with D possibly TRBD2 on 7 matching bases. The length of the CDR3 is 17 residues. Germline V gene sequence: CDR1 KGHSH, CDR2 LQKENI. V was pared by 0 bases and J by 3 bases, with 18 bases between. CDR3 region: CASSPPGAQGGSYEQYF. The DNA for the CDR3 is TGTGCCAGCTCACCACCGGGGGCACAGGGAGGGAGCTACGAGCAGTACTTC.

CDR3 sequence reads: CASSPGTGLGQPQHF. The DNA for the CDR3 is TGTGCCAGCAGCCCAGGGACAGGGCTGGGTCAGCCCCAGCATTTT. The chain has TRBV7-8 and TRBJ1-5, with TRBD1 identical over 9 bases. Trimming cost V 5 bases and J 6 bases; bases outside gene matches: 8. The CDR3 has 15 amino acids. Germline V gene data show CDR1 as SGHVS and CDR2 as FQNEAQ. The whole variable domain, filled in from reference TRBV7-8 and TRBJ1-5, reads GAGVSQSPRYKVAKRGQDVALRCDPISGHVSLFWYQQALGQGPEFLTYFQNEAQLDKSGLPSDRFFAERPEGSVSTLKIQRTQQEDSAVYLCASSPGTGLGQPQHFGDGTRLSIL.

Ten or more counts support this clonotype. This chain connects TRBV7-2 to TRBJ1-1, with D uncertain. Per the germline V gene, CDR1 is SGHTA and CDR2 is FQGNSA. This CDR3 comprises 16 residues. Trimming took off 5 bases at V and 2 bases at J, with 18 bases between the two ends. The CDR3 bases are TGTGCCAGCAGCCAGCGAGATAGTTGGGTTAACACTGAAGCTTTCTTT. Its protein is CASSQRDSWVNTEAFF.